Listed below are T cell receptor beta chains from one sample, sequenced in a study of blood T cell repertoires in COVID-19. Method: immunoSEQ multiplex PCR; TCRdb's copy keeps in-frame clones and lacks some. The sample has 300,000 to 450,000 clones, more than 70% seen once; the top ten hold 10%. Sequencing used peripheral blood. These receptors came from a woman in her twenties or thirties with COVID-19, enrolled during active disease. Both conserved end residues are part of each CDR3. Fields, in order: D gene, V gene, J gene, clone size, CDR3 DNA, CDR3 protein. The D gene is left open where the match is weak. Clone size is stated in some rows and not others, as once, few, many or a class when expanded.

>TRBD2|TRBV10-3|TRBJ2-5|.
TGTGCCATCAGAGGTAGCGGGAGGGCGGAAGAGACCCAGTACTTC
CAIRGSGRAEETQYF
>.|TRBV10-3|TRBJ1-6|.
TGTGCCGGCGGGGATACCTATAATTCACCCCTCCACTTT
CAGGDTYNSPLHF
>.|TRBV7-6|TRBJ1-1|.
TGTGCCAGCAGCTTAAACGTAGGCAGGGGCACTGAAGCTTTCTTT
CASSLNVGRGTEAFF
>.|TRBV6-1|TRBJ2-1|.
TGTGCCAGCAGTGTCCTCCAGGGGAGCTCCTACAATGAGCAGTTCTTC
CASSVLQGSSYNEQFF
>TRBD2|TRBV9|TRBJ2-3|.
TGTGCCAGCAGCCCGAGTGGGACTAGCGGTAATACGCAGTATTTT
CASSPSGTSGNTQYF
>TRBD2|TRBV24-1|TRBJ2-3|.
TGTGCCACCAGGCGGGGGGCGGTAGATACGCAGTATTTT
CATRRGAVDTQYF
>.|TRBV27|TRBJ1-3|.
TGTGCCAGCAGTTCGGTAGACTCTGGAAACACCATATATTTT
CASSSVDSGNTIYF
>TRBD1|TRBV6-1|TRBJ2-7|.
TGTGCCAGCAGTGAATCTCCAGGGGGCGAGCAGTACTTC
CASSESPGGEQYF
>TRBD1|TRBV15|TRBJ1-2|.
TGTGCCACCAGCAGAGATCTGATATCAGGGGGATACGGCTACACCTTC
CATSRDLISGGYGYTF
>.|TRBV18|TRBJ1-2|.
TGTGCCAGCTCACCACGGTCGGACTATGGCTACACCTTC
CASSPRSDYGYTF
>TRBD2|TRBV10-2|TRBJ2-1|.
TGCGCCTGCCTAGGACTAGCGGGAGCCAATGAGCAGTTCTTC
CACLGLAGANEQFF
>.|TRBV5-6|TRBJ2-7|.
TGTGCCAGCACACTCCTCGAAGGGGGATTATCCTACGAGCAGTACTTC
CASTLLEGGLSYEQYF
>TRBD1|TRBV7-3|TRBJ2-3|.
TGTGCCAGCAGCGTTACGGACAGGGCAACAGATACGCAGTATTTT
CASSVTDRATDTQYF
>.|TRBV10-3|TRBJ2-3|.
TGTGCCATCAGTGAGAGCTTGGCAGATACGCAGTATTTT
CAISESLADTQYF
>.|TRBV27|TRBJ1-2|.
TGTGCCAGCAGTTTAAACAGGGTATCACTTGGCTACACCTTC
CASSLNRVSLGYTF
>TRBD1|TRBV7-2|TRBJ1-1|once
TGTGCCAGCAGCTTAGGGTTCCCCGGGACAGGGAGGCGAAACACTGAAGCTTTCTTT
CASSLGFPGTGRRNTEAFF
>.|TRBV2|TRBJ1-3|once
TGTGCCAGCAGTGAAGTACGGGGGTCTGGAAACACCATATATTTT
CASSEVRGSGNTIYF